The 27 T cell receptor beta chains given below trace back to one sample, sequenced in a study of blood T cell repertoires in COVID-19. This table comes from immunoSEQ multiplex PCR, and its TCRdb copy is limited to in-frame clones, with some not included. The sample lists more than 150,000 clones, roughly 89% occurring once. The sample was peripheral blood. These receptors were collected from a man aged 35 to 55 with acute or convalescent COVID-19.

CDR3 nucleotide sequence: TGCGCCAGCAGTCAAGGAGGACAGGGGGTCAGGCGGAACACTGAAGCTTTCTTT. This codes for CASSQGGQGVRRNTEAFF. The chain uses TRBV23-1 and TRBJ1-1; TRBD1 agrees at 10 bases. TRBV23-1 is an open reading frame, and its role is uncertain. V shed 2 bases, J shed 1 base, and the junction held 10 bases outside the gene matches. The CDR3 runs to 18 residues.

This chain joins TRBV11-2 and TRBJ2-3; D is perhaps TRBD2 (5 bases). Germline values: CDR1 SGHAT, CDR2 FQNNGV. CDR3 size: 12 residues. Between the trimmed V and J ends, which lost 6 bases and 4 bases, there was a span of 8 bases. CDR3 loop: CASRGGSDTQYF. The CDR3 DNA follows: TGTGCCAGCAGAGGAGGCTCAGATACGCAGTATTTT.

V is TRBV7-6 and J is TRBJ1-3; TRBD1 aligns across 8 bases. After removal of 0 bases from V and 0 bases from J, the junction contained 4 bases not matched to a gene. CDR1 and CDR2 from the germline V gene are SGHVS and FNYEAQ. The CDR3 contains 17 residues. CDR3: CASSLARGPDSGNTIYF. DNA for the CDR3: TGTGCCAGCAGCTTAGCCAGGGGGCCAGACTCTGGAAACACCATATATTTT.

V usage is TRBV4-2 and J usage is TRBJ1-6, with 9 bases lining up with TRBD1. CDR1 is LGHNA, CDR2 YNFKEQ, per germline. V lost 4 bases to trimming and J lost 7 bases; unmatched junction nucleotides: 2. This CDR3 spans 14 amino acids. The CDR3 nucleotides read TGTGCCAGCAGCCGGGACAGGGTAAATTCACCCCTCCACTTT. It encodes CASSRDRVNSPLHF.

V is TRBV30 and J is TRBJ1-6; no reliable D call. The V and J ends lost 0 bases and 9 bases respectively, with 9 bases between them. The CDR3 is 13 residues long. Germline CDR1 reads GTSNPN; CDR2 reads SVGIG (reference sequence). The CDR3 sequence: CAWSVFEGSPLHF. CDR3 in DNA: TGTGCCTGGAGTGTATTCGAGGGTTCACCCCTCCACTTT.

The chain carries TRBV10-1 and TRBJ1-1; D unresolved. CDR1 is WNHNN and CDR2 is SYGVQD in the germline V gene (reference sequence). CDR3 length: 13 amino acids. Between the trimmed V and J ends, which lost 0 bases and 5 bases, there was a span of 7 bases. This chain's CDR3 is CASSESRGTEAFF. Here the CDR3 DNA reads TGCGCCAGCAGTGAGTCTCGGGGTACTGAAGCTTTCTTT.

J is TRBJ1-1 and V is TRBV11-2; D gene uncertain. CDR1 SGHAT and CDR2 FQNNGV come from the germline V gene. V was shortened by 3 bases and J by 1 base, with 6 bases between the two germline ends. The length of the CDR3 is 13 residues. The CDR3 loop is CASSFQKNTEAFF. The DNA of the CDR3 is TGTGCCAGCAGCTTTCAGAAGAACACTGAAGCTTTCTTT.

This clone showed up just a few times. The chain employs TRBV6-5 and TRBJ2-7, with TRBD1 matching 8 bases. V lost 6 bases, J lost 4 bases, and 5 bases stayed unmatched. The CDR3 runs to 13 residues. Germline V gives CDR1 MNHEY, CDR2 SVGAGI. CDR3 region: CASSQGDRYEQYF. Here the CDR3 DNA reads TGTGCCAGCAGCCAAGGGGACAGGTACGAGCAGTACTTC.

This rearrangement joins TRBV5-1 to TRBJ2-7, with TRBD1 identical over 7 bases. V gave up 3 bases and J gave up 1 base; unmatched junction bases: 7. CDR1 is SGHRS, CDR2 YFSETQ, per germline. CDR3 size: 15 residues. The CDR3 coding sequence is TGCGCCAGCAGCTCACCGGACAGGACTTCCTACGAGCAGTACTTC. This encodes CASSSPDRTSYEQYF.

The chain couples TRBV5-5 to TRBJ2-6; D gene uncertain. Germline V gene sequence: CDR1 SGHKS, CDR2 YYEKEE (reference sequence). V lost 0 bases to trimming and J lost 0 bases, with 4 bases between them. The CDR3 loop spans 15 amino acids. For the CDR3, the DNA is TGTGCCAGCAGCTTGGGGGCCTCTGGGGCCAACGTCCTGACTTTC. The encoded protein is CASSLGASGANVLTF.

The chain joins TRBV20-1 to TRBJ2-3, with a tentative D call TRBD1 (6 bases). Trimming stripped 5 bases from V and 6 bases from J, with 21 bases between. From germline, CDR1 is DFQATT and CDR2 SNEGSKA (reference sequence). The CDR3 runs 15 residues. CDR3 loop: CSARGAGDQGDTQYF. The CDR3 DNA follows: TGCAGTGCTCGTGGGGCAGGGGATCAGGGGGATACGCAGTATTTT.

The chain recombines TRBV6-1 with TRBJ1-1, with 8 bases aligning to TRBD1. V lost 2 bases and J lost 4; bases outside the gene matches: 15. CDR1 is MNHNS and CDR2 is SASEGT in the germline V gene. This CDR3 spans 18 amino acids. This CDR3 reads CASSERMGAGGGGTEAFF. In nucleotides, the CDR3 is TGTGCCAGCAGTGAAAGGATGGGCGCAGGGGGCGGGGGCACTGAAGCTTTCTTT.

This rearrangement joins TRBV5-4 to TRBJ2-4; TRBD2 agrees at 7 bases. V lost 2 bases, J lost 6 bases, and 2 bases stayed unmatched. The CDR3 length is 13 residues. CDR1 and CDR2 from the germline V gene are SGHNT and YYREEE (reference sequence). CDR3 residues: CASSFSGGNIQYF. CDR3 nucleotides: TGTGCCAGCAGCTTCTCGGGGGGAAACATTCAGTACTTC.

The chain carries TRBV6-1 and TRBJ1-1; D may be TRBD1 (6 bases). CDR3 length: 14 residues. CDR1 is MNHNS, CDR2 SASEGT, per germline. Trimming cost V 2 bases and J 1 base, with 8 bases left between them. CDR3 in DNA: TGTGCCAGCAGTGAATGGGGGCCGAACACTGAAGCTTTCTTT. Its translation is CASSEWGPNTEAFF.

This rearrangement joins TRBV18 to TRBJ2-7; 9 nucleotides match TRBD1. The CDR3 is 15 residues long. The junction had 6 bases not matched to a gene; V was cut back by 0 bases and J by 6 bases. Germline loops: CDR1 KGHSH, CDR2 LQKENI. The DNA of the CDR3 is TGTGCCAGCTCACCACCAGGGACAGGGTCGGCCGAGCAGTACTTC. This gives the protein CASSPPGTGSAEQYF.

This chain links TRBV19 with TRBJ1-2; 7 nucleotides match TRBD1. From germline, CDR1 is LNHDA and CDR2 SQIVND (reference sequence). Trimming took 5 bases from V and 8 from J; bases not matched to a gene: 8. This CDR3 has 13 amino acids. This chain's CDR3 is CASSVIQGLGYTF. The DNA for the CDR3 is TGTGCCAGTAGTGTTATACAGGGGTTAGGCTACACCTTC.

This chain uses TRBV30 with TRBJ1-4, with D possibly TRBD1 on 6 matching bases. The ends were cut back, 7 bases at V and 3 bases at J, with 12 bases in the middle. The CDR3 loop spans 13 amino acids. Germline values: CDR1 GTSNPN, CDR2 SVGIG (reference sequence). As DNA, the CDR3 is TGTGCCTACTTAGGGGGGGCTAATGAAAAACTGTTTTTT. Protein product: CAYLGGANEKLFF.

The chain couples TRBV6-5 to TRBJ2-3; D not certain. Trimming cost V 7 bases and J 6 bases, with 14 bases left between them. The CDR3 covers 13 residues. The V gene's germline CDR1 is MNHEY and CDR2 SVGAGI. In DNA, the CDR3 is TGTGCCAGCACTACCAAGACCGGGGATACGCAGTATTTT. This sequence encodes CASTTKTGDTQYF.

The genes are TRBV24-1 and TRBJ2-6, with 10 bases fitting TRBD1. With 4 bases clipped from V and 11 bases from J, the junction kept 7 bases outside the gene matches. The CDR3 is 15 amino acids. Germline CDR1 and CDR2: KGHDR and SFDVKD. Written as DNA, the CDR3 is TGTGCCACCAGTGACTCCGGGACAGGGGAACACGTCCTGACTTTC. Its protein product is CATSDSGTGEHVLTF.

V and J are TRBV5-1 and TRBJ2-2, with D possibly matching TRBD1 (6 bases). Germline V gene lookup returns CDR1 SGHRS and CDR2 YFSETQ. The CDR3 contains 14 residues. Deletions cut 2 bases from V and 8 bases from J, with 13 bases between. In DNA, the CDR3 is TGCGCCAGCAGCTTATTCAACAGGGTGGGGGAGCTGTTTTTT. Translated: CASSLFNRVGELFF.

CDR3 residues: CASRSTGGSGETQYF. CDR3 in DNA: TGTGCCAGCCGATCGACAGGGGGATCAGGAGAGACCCAGTACTTC. This chain uses TRBV19 with TRBJ2-5, with 9 bases fitting TRBD1. The CDR3 length is 15 residues. The V gene end was trimmed by 9 bases and the J gene end by 4 bases; junction bases not matched to a gene: 12. Germline V lookup: CDR1 LNHDA, CDR2 SQIVND (reference sequence). Full variable domain (rest looked up from reference TRBV19 and TRBJ2-5): DGGITQSPKYLFRKEGQNVTLSCEQNLNHDAMYWYRQDPGQGLRLIYYSQIVNDFQKGDIAEGYSVSREKKESFPLTVTSAQKNPTAFYLCASRSTGGSGETQYFGPGTRLLVL.

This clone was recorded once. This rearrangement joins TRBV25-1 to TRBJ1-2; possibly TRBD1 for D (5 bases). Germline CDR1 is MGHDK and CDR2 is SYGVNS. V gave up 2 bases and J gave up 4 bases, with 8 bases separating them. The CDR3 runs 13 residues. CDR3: CASSELGLYGYTF. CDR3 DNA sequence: TGTGCCAGCAGTGAACTGGGACTCTATGGCTACACCTTC.

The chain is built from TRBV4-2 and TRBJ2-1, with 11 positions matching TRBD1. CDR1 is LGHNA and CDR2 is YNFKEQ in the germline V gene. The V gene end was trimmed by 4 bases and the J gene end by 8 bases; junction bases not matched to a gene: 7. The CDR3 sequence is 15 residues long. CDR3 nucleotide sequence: TGTGCCAGCAGCCCCGAGGGGACAGGGGGAGATGAGCAGTTCTTC. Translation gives CASSPEGTGGDEQFF.

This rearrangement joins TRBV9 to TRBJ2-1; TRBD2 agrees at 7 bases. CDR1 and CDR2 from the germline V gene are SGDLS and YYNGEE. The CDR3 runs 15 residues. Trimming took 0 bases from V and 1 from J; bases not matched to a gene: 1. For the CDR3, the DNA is TGTGCCAGCAGCGTAGACGGGGGGTCCTACAATGAGCAGTTCTTC. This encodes CASSVDGGSYNEQFF.

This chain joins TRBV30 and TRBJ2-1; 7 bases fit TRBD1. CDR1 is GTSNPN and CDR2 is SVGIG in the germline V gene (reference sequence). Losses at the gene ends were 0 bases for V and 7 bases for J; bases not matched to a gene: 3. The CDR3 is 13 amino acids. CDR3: CAWSVDRVNEQFF. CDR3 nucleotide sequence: TGTGCCTGGAGTGTCGACAGGGTGAATGAGCAGTTCTTC.

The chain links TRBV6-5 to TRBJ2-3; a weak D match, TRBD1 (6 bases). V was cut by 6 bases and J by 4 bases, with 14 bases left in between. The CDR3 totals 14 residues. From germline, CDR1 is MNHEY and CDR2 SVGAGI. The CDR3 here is CASSKQGAADTQYF. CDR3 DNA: TGTGCCAGCAGCAAACAGGGCGCGGCAGATACGCAGTATTTT.

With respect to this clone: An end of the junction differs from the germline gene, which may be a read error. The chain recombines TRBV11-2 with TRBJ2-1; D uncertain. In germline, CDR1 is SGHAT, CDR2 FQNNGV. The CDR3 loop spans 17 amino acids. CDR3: CASSLEPLLIGGNEKFF. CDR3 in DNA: TGTGCCAGCAGCTTAGAACCGCTTCTAATTGGCGGCAATGAGAAGTTCTTC.